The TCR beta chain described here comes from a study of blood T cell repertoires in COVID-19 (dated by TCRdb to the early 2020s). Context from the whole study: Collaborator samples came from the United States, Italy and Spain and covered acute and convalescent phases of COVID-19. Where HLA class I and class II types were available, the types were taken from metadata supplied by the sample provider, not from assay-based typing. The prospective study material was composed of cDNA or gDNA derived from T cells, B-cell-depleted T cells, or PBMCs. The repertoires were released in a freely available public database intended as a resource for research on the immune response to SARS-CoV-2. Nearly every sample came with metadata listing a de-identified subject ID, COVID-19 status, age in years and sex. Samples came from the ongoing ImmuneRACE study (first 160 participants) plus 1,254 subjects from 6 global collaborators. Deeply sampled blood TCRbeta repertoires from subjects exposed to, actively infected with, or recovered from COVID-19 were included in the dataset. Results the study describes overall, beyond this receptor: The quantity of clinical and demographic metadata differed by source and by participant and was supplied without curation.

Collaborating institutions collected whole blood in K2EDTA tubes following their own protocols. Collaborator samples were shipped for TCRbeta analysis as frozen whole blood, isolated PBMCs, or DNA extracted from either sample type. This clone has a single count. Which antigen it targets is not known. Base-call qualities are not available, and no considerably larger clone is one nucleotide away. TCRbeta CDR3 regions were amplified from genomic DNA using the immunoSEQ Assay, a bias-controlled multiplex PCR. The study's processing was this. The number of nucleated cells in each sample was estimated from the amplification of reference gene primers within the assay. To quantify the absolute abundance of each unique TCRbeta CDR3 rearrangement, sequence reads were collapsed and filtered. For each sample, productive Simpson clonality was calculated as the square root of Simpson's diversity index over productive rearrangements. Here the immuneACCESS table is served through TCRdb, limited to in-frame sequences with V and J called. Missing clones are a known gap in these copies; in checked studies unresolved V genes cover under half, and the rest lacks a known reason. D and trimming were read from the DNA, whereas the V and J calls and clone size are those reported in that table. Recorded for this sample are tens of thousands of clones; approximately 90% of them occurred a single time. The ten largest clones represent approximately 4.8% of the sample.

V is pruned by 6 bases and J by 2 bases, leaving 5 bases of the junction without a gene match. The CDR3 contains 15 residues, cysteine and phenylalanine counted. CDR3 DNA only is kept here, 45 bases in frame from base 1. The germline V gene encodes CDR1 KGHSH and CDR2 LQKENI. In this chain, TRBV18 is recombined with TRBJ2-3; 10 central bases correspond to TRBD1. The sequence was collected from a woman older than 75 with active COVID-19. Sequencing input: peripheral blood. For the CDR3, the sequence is CASSLDRGDTDTQYF. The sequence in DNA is TGTGCCAGCTCCCTGGACAGGGGGGACACAGATACGCAGTATTTT.